This T cell receptor (beta chain) was recorded in a study of metastatic and nonmetastatic thyroid tumors. In the study's own analysis: For papillary thyroid cancer, a distant-metastasis classifier was constructed from CDR3 differences observed across clinicopathological groups. TCRdb called clones again from the PCR reads with MiXCR. These V and J calls are TCRdb output, not the study's own analysis. The sample lists just over 20,000 clones; more than 9% were seen once. Patients were all untreated before their thyroid surgery. General study results and limits: Malignant thyroid tumors reportedly exceeded benign nodules significantly in TCR beta diversity, with the difference appearing in blood and tumor.

This clone was recorded many times. Its specificity is not known. Germline CDR1 is MNHNS and CDR2 is SASEGT. This CDR3 is 16 amino acids long. Unmatched junction bases numbered 12, after V lost 10 bases and J lost 5 bases. V gene TRBV6-1 combines with J gene TRBJ2-5; 14 nucleotides line up with TRBD2. The sequence was obtained from a male donor with papillary thyroid cancer or a benign thyroid nodule (not recorded which). Some clones in this sample may be carry-over from other donors' samples. The sequenced sample consisted of blood. The CDR3 DNA reads TGTGCCACCACCGGGACTAGCGGGAGTGGTTCGGAGACCCAGTACTTC. This sequence encodes CATTGTSGSGSETQYF.